These 22 T cell receptor beta chains were sequenced from one sample in a study of post-analysis software for immune sequencing data. Included in the TCR beta cDNA libraries were unique molecular identifiers. From the PCR reads, TCRdb called clonotypes with MiXCR, one entry per CDR3 protein. Of 380,000 or so distinct CDR3 sequences in the sample, around 33% are singletons; the top ten hold 13%. For these receptors, no antigen is known. Study observations and caveats: A few TRBV segments (TRBV5-6, TRBV5-1 and TRBV20-1 among them) occurred more frequently in patients than in controls.

What was sequenced was blood. The receptors come from a girl aged 10 to 17 with multiple sclerosis.

The chain is built from TRBV12-3 or TRBV12-4 and TRBJ2-6, with D perhaps matching TRBD1 (6 bases). The CDR3 covers 16 residues. The V end was cut by 6 bases, the J end by 0 bases, with 12 bases between. This CDR3 reads CASSPRTVSGANVLTF. CDR3 sequence (DNA): TGTGCCAGCAGCCCCCGGACAGTCTCTGGGGCCAACGTCCTGACTTTC.

Worth noting for this clonotype: It is likely a read error, because the conserved phenylalanine at the end of the CDR3 is missing. This sequence joins TRBV4-1 and TRBJ1-4; D might be TRBD1 (6 bases). With 0 bases removed from V and 8 bases from J, the gap between germline ends came to 16 bases. This CDR3 region has 16 residues. Looked up from germline, CDR1 is MGHRA and CDR2 is YSYEKL. The CDR3 is CASSQDHQGTYEKLFL. DNA for the CDR3: TGCGCCAGCAGCCAAGATCATCAGGGGACATACGAAAAACTGTTTTTG.

This clonotype was counted a few times. The rearrangement links TRBV12-3 or TRBV12-4 to TRBJ1-5, with TRBD1 matching over 7 bases. Germline trimming cut 2 bases from V and 7 bases from J; bases unmatched to any gene: 8. CDR3 length equals 15 residues. The CDR3 reads CASSLSGQIPQPQHF. CDR3 sequence (DNA): TGTGCCAGCAGTTTATCGGGACAGATTCCACAGCCCCAGCATTTT.

This clonotype was found a few times. The chain links TRBV7-9 to TRBJ2-5; no clear D gene. There are 14 residues in the CDR3. In germline, CDR1 is SEHNR, CDR2 FQNEAQ (reference sequence). Trimming pared 3 bases from V and 4 bases from J, leaving 12 bases between. The CDR3 region is CASSFREGPETQYF. The CDR3 DNA is TGTGCCAGCAGCTTTCGAGAAGGACCAGAGACCCAGTACTTC.

The rearrangement joins TRBV12-3 or TRBV12-4 to TRBJ1-1; TRBD1 aligns across 7 bases. The CDR3 is made up of 14 amino acids. Losses at the gene ends were 7 bases for V and 3 bases for J; bases not matched to a gene: 8. The DNA of the CDR3 is TGTGCCAGCACTTCCAGGGGGTTGGACACTGAAGCTTTCTTT. This encodes CASTSRGLDTEAFF.

The rearrangement uses TRBV12-3 or TRBV12-4 and TRBJ1-5; the D is unclear. Trimming removed 2 bases at V and 6 bases at J, with 5 bases between. The CDR3 length is 12 residues. Here the CDR3 reads CASSLQSQPQHF. CDR3 bases: TGTGCCAGCAGTTTACAGAGTCAGCCCCAGCATTTT.

This clonotype was counted between two and nine times. The chain recombines TRBV7-9 with TRBJ2-7; TRBD2 matches at 10 bases. Germline V CDR1 and CDR2: SEHNR, FQNEAQ (reference sequence). V was pared by 6 bases and J by 3 bases, with 11 bases of the junction left unmatched. CDR3 length: 16 amino acids. In DNA, the CDR3 is TGTGCCAGCAGTCCCCCTACTAGCGGGGACCACTACGAGCAGTACTTC. It codes for CASSPPTSGDHYEQYF.

The chain employs TRBV24-1 and TRBJ2-2; tentative D call: TRBD2 (6 bases). CDR1 KGHDR and CDR2 SFDVKD come from the germline V gene. Trimming took 5 bases from V and 2 from J, leaving 11 bases between them. The CDR3 extends over 15 amino acids. CDR3 DNA sequence: TGTGCCACCAGTGGGCCGGGGGAAAACACCGGGGAGCTGTTTTTT. This sequence encodes CATSGPGENTGELFF.

The J gene is TRBJ2-3, the V gene TRBV5-1, with D maybe TRBD2 (6 bases). V lost 4 bases, J lost 1 base, and 10 bases lay in between. Germline V gene data show CDR1 as SGHRS and CDR2 as YFSETQ. This CDR3 contains 14 residues. The CDR3 region is CASSHGTRTDTQYF. The CDR3 DNA follows: TGCGCCAGCAGCCATGGGACTCGCACAGATACGCAGTATTTT.

This clonotype was seen more than once but under ten times. The chain couples TRBV4-1 to TRBJ2-5; D might be TRBD2 (6 bases). Germline assignment: CDR1 MGHRA and CDR2 YSYEKL. This CDR3 is 17 amino acids long. Between the trimmed V and J ends, which lost 1 base and 1 base, there was a span of 16 bases. The CDR3, as DNA: TGCGCCAGCAGCCAAGGACTAGTGGGGGGTTTCCAAGAGACCCAGTACTTC. As protein: CASSQGLVGGFQETQYF.

The chain is built from TRBV6-2 or TRBV6-3 and TRBJ2-5, with TRBD2 matching 7 bases. Unmatched junction bases numbered 8, after V lost 5 bases and J lost 2 bases. The CDR3 sequence is 15 residues long. Germline V CDR1 and CDR2: MNHEY, SVGEGT. The CDR3 loop reads CASSMGRGLQETQYF. As DNA, the CDR3 is TGTGCCAGCAGTATGGGGCGGGGGTTACAAGAGACCCAGTACTTC.

This clonotype was picked up many times. The chain links TRBV10-1 to TRBJ2-5, with D perhaps given as TRBD1 or TRBD2 (6 bases each). The CDR3 covers 15 residues. Germline V gene lookup returns CDR1 WNHNN and CDR2 SYGVQD (reference sequence). V lost 2 bases and J 4 bases, leaving 14 bases between the germline ends. For the CDR3, the DNA is TGCGCCAGCAGTGAGGGAAGGGGGGCAGGAGAGACCCAGTACTTC. Its translation is CASSEGRGAGETQYF.

The genes are TRBV20-1 and TRBJ2-7; possibly TRBD1 or TRBD2 for D (5 bases each). Germline V gene data show CDR1 as DFQATT and CDR2 as SNEGSKA (reference sequence). The ends were cut back, 3 bases at V and 9 bases at J, with 24 bases in the middle. The CDR3 runs 15 residues. CDR3 nucleotides: TGCAGTGCTAGGGTCCGAGGGGAAAGCTGTGGTAGGCAGTACTTC. Protein product: CSARVRGESCGRQYF.

This clonotype appeared a few times. The V and J genes are TRBV20-1 and TRBJ2-2; D is perhaps TRBD1 (6 bases). Looked up from germline, CDR1 is DFQATT and CDR2 is SNEGSKA (reference sequence). CDR3 length: 15 amino acids. The V end lost 4 bases, the J end lost 2 bases, and 14 bases lay between the germline ends. In DNA form, the CDR3 reads TGCAGTGCTACCAGGGCAGGGGATAACACCGGGGAGCTGTTTTTT. It codes for CSATRAGDNTGELFF.

The V gene is TRBV12-3 or TRBV12-4, the J gene TRBJ1-2; 7 nucleotides match TRBD1. The CDR3 is 13 amino acids. V lost 10 bases and J lost 7; bases outside the gene matches: 12. The CDR3 DNA is TGTGCCATCCCCGACAGGGAGTGGAGTGGCTACACCTTC. Encoded protein: CAIPDREWSGYTF.

The V and J genes are TRBV5-6 and TRBJ1-4, with TRBD1 as a possible D gene (5 bases). The V end lost 0 bases, the J end lost 4 bases, and 7 bases lay between the germline ends. The CDR3 sequence is 14 residues long. Looked up from germline, CDR1 is SGHDT and CDR2 is YYEEEE. The CDR3 nucleotides are TGTGCCAGCAGCTTGGCGGGACTTAATGAAAAACTGTTTTTT. Translated: CASSLAGLNEKLFF.

A few counts support this clonotype. The CDR3 here is CAWGTETQYF. DNA of the CDR3: TGTGCCTGGGGGACAGAGACCCAGTACTTC. The gene calls are TRBV30 and TRBJ2-5; D possibly matches TRBD1 or TRBD2 (5 bases each). The CDR3 runs to 10 residues. V shed 5 bases and J shed 4 bases, with 5 bases lying between them. Germline CDR1 and CDR2: GTSNPN and SVGIG (reference sequence).

The genes are TRBV12-3 or TRBV12-4 and TRBJ2-5, with TRBD1 matching 8 bases. The CDR3 contains 16 residues. Trimming took 4 bases from V and 4 from J; bases not matched to a gene: 11. The CDR3 DNA follows: TGTGCCAGCAGTTCCCCGGACAGGGAGGAAGGAGAGACCCAGTACTTC. It yields the protein CASSSPDREEGETQYF.

The chain employs TRBV4-1 and TRBJ2-1; D is unclear. Trimming took 1 base from V and 9 from J, leaving 10 bases between them. The CDR3 runs 13 residues. Germline lookup yields CDR1 MGHRA and CDR2 YSYEKL. The CDR3, as DNA: TGCGCCAGCAGCCAAGTATCCGGGTTTGAGCAGTTCTTC. Its translation is CASSQVSGFEQFF.

J is TRBJ2-5 and V is TRBV2; D unresolved. Trimming took 8 bases from V and 4 from J, leaving 5 bases between them. The CDR3 consists of 10 residues. The germline V gene has CDR1 SNHLY and CDR2 FYNNEI. The CDR3 sequence is CASRLETQYF. The CDR3 DNA reads TGTGCCAGCCGACTAGAGACCCAGTACTTC.

The chain uses TRBV7-9 and TRBJ1-2; possible D gene TRBD1, 5 bases. Germline V gene data show CDR1 as SEHNR and CDR2 as FQNEAQ (reference sequence). The CDR3 sequence is 16 residues long. Trimming pared 5 bases from V and 8 bases from J, leaving 24 bases between. The CDR3 is CASSPRGFRGVGGYTF. CDR3 coding DNA: TGTGCCAGCAGCCCCCGGGGGTTTAGAGGGGTTGGCGGCTACACCTTC.

The chain uses TRBV7-2 and TRBJ2-3, with D maybe TRBD1 (7 bases). The CDR3 sequence is 14 residues long. Germline V CDR1 and CDR2: SGHTA, FQGNSA. Trimming shortened V by 5 bases and J by 5 bases, and 14 bases separated the two germline ends. The CDR3 nucleotides read TGTGCCAGCAGCGCAGGGGGGCCGGGAGATACGCAGTATTTT. It yields the protein CASSAGGPGDTQYF.